This entry lists 21 T cell receptor beta chains sequenced from one sample in a study of blood T cell repertoires in COVID-19. Using immunoSEQ multiplex PCR, the repertoire was profiled, and TCRdb retains in-frame clones only, with some absent. Here the sample spans approximately 150,000 clones, more than 75% being singletons. What was sequenced was peripheral blood. These receptors were obtained from a woman aged 70 to 79 with acute or convalescent COVID-19.

The chain uses TRBV5-4 and TRBJ2-1; maybe TRBD1 (6 bases). CDR1 SGHNT and CDR2 YYREEE come from the germline V gene (reference sequence). The CDR3 totals 14 residues. The V end was cut by 3 bases, the J end by 2 bases, with 9 bases between. Written as DNA, the CDR3 is TGTGCCAGCAGCTCTCGGACAGCCTACAATGAGCAGTTCTTC. Its protein is CASSSRTAYNEQFF.

This clone was found once. The V gene is TRBV4-3, the J gene TRBJ1-5; no clear D. Germline values: CDR1 LGHNA, CDR2 YSLEER. The ends were cut back, 0 bases at V and 7 bases at J, with 7 bases in the middle. This CDR3 comprises 13 residues. The CDR3 loop is CASSQDLEQPQHF. The DNA for the CDR3 is TGCGCCAGCAGCCAAGATCTCGAGCAGCCCCAGCATTTT.

The chain uses TRBV28 and TRBJ2-7, with a possible D match to TRBD1 (5 bases). V gave up 6 bases and J gave up 0 bases, with 12 bases separating them. Germline values: CDR1 MDHEN, CDR2 SYDVKM. The CDR3 covers 14 residues. CDR3 protein: CASRDRSRSYEQYF. The DNA of the CDR3 is TGTGCCAGCAGAGACAGATCTCGCTCCTACGAGCAGTACTTC. Using reference TRBV28 and TRBJ2-7 for the parts outside the CDR3, the full variable domain is DVKVTQSSRYLVKRTGEKVFLECVQDMDHENMFWYRQDPGLGLRLIYFSYDVKMKEKGDIPEGYSVSREKKERFSLILESASTNQTSMYLCASRDRSRSYEQYFGPGTRLTVT.

The V and J genes are TRBV28 and TRBJ1-5, with TRBD1 identical over 8 bases. V dropped 2 bases and J dropped 2; count of bases not matched to a gene: 11. Per germline, CDR1 MDHEN and CDR2 SYDVKM. This CDR3 region has 18 residues. The CDR3 here is CASSLASGTGSGNQPQHF. The CDR3 DNA sequence: TGTGCCAGCAGTTTAGCCTCCGGGACAGGCAGTGGCAATCAGCCCCAGCATTTT.

This rearrangement joins TRBV14 to TRBJ2-7; the D gene is possibly TRBD2 (6 bases). The V and J ends lost 3 bases and 4 bases respectively, with 16 bases between them. The germline CDR1 and CDR2 sequences are SGHDN and FVKESK. This CDR3 spans 15 amino acids. As DNA, the CDR3 is TGTGCCAGCAGCCATGTGGGGGGAGTTTTGTACGAGCAGTACTTC. This sequence encodes CASSHVGGVLYEQYF.

The CDR3 DNA reads TGTGCCAGCAGCTCCCAGCGGGAGGGCACACGACCTTACAATGAGCAGTTCTTC. The encoded protein is CASSSQREGTRPYNEQFF. The chain is built from TRBV7-8 and TRBJ2-1, with 10 bases that match TRBD2. The CDR3 totals 18 residues. Germline trimming cut 4 bases from V and 4 bases from J; bases unmatched to any gene: 13. Germline lookup yields CDR1 SGHVS and CDR2 FQNEAQ.

This clone has only one observation. This chain links TRBV2 with TRBJ2-3; 9 bases map to TRBD2. Germline-derived CDR1 and CDR2 are SNHLY and FYNNEI. CDR3 length equals 16 residues. J gave up 6 bases and V 2 bases, and 9 bases lay outside the gene matches. The CDR3 DNA follows: TGTGCCAGCAGTGAAAAGGTTGCTAGCGGGGTGGATACGCAGTATTTT. Translating it yields CASSEKVASGVDTQYF. The complete variable domain, with remaining parts taken from reference TRBV2 and TRBJ2-3, reads EPEVTQTPSHQVTQMGQEVILRCVPISNHLYFYWYRQILGQKVEFLVSFYNNEISEKSEIFDDQFSVERPDGSNFTLKIRSTKLEDSAMYFCASSEKVASGVDTQYFGPGTRLTVL.

The CDR3 spells CAISGRDSNQPQHF. In DNA, the CDR3 is TGTGCCATCAGTGGCAGGGATAGTAATCAGCCCCAGCATTTT. The chain joins TRBV10-3 to TRBJ1-5, with D possibly being TRBD1 (5 bases). The ends were cut back, 4 bases at V and 4 bases at J, with 11 bases in the middle. Looked up from germline, CDR1 is ENHRY and CDR2 is SYGVKD. CDR3 length: 14 amino acids.

The genes are TRBV4-3 and TRBJ1-3; 9 positions agree with TRBD1. V trimming: 2 bases; J trimming: 8 bases; junction bases outside the gene matches: 4. CDR1 is LGHNA, CDR2 YSLEER, per germline. The CDR3 length is 14 residues. CDR3: CASSQQDRGDTIYF. The CDR3 DNA reads as TGCGCCAGCAGCCAACAGGACAGGGGTGACACCATATATTTT.

The chain carries TRBV3-1 (or the pseudogene TRBV3-2) and TRBJ2-2, with TRBD1 identical over 8 bases. The germline gives CDR1 LGHDT, CDR2 YNNKEL (reference sequence). The CDR3 is 19 amino acids. The junction had 20 bases not matched to a gene; V was cut back by 11 bases and J by 0 bases. The CDR3 DNA follows: TGTGCCTATTCGAGGTTGGGACAGGCCCTAGAACCGAACACCGGGGAGCTGTTTTTT. Translated: CAYSRLGQALEPNTGELFF.

This clone was detected only a few times. The gene calls are TRBV28 and TRBJ1-2; no clear D. Germline V gene data show CDR1 as MDHEN and CDR2 as SYDVKM. V shed 3 bases and J shed 7 bases, with 6 bases lying between them. CDR3 size: 11 residues. CDR3 loop: CASSFFGGYTF. CDR3 coding DNA: TGTGCCAGCAGTTTTTTCGGTGGCTACACCTTC.

This sequence joins TRBV2 and TRBJ2-7; TRBD1 matches 8 bases. Germline V gene lookup returns CDR1 SNHLY and CDR2 FYNNEI. J was trimmed by 2 bases and V by 5 bases; bases with no gene match: 5. The CDR3 is 14 residues long. The CDR3 loop reads CASSSGQGAYEQYF. CDR3 nucleotides: TGTGCCAGCAGTAGCGGACAGGGAGCCTACGAGCAGTACTTC. The full variable domain, its missing parts supplied by reference TRBV2 and TRBJ2-7, is EPEVTQTPSHQVTQMGQEVILRCVPISNHLYFYWYRQILGQKVEFLVSFYNNEISEKSEIFDDQFSVERPDGSNFTLKIRSTKLEDSAMYFCASSSGQGAYEQYFGPGTRLTVT.

The CDR3 spells CASSQTGAGGANVLTF. In nucleotides, the CDR3 is TGTGCCAGCAGTCAGACAGGGGCGGGGGGGGCCAACGTCCTGACTTTC. The chain employs TRBV27 and TRBJ2-6; 8 bases match TRBD1. J was trimmed by 4 bases and V by 5 bases; bases with no gene match: 7. Germline V gene lookup returns CDR1 MNHEY and CDR2 SMNVEV (reference sequence). This CDR3 is 16 amino acids long.

In its sample, this clone was seen once. The chain is built from TRBV5-6 and TRBJ2-7; tentatively, D is TRBD2 (5 bases). Trimming cost V 2 bases and J 2 bases, with 8 bases left between them. The CDR3 spans 13 residues. Per germline, CDR1 SGHDT and CDR2 YYEEEE. The CDR3 is CASSFGEPYEQYF. Here the CDR3 DNA reads TGTGCCAGCAGCTTCGGGGAACCCTACGAGCAGTACTTC.

The chain joins TRBV28 to TRBJ1-6, with 9 positions matching TRBD1. The CDR3 length is 15 residues. Germline V gene sequence: CDR1 MDHEN, CDR2 SYDVKM. With 7 bases clipped from V and 6 bases from J, the junction kept 7 bases outside the gene matches. DNA of the CDR3: TGTGCCAGCATACCCGGGACAGGGCGTAATTCACCCCTCCACTTT. It is translated as CASIPGTGRNSPLHF.

The chain carries TRBV29-1 and TRBJ2-2, with a possible D match to TRBD2 (6 bases). CDR3 length: 11 residues. Germline V gene lookup returns CDR1 SQVTM and CDR2 ANQGSEA. Trimming stripped 7 bases from V and 7 bases from J, with 10 bases between. CDR3 amino acids: CSAGGNGELFF. In nucleotides, the CDR3 is TGCAGCGCCGGGGGAAACGGGGAGCTGTTTTTT.

V usage is TRBV18 and J usage is TRBJ2-7; a possible D gene is TRBD1 (6 bases). Germline CDR1 is KGHSH and CDR2 is LQKENI. The ends were cut back, 2 bases at V and 2 bases at J, with 10 bases in the middle. CDR3 length: 14 residues. The CDR3 DNA reads TGTGCCAGCTCACCAGGACAGATTCCCTACGAGCAGTACTTC. Residues: CASSPGQIPYEQYF.

This clone was recorded a few times. The same CDR3 arises from other DNA sequences in this sample as well. The V gene is TRBV18, the J gene TRBJ2-2, with 9 bases lining up with TRBD1. CDR3 size: 14 residues. Trimming cost V 3 bases and J 5 bases; bases outside gene matches: 1. CDR1 is KGHSH and CDR2 is LQKENI in the germline V gene. The CDR3 DNA follows: TGTGCCAGCTCACCGGGACAGGGTACCGGGGAGCTGTTTTTT. This sequence encodes CASSPGQGTGELFF. The variable domain in full, completed from reference TRBV18 and TRBJ2-2, reads NAGVMQNPRHLVRRRGQEARLRCSPMKGHSHVYWYRQLPEEGLKFMVYLQKENIIDESGMPKERFSAEFPKEGPSILRIQQVVRGDSAAYFCASSPGQGTGELFFGEGSRLTVL.

The chain is built from TRBV2 and TRBJ1-2; TRBD1 is a possible D gene (5 bases). Germline assignment: CDR1 SNHLY and CDR2 FYNNEI. The CDR3 consists of 13 residues. Trimming pared 4 bases from V and 4 bases from J, leaving 10 bases between. The CDR3 coding sequence is TGTGCCAGCAGTGTTCAGGGCGGCTATGGCTACACCTTC. It specifies CASSVQGGYGYTF. The full variable domain, with the rest looked up from reference TRBV2 and TRBJ1-2, is EPEVTQTPSHQVTQMGQEVILRCVPISNHLYFYWYRQILGQKVEFLVSFYNNEISEKSEIFDDQFSVERPDGSNFTLKIRSTKLEDSAMYFCASSVQGGYGYTFGSGTRLTVV.

The J gene is TRBJ2-3, the V gene TRBV4-3; TRBD2 aligns across 7 bases. CDR3 length equals 15 residues. With 1 base clipped from V and 5 bases from J, the junction kept 6 bases outside the gene matches. Germline assignment: CDR1 LGHNA and CDR2 YSLEER. CDR3 residues: CASSQGGSGRDTQYF. CDR3 nucleotide sequence: TGCGCCAGCAGCCAAGGCGGGAGTGGAAGAGATACGCAGTATTTT.

The rearrangement links TRBV2 to TRBJ2-4, with a weak D call TRBD1 (5 bases). The V gene's germline CDR1 is SNHLY and CDR2 FYNNEI. CDR3 length: 13 amino acids. V was shortened by 7 bases and J by 1 base, with 8 bases between the two germline ends. The CDR3 nucleotides read TGTGCCAGCACGAAGGGGGCCAAAAACATTCAGTACTTC. Its protein is CASTKGAKNIQYF. The full variable domain, its missing parts supplied by reference TRBV2 and TRBJ2-4, is EPEVTQTPSHQVTQMGQEVILRCVPISNHLYFYWYRQILGQKVEFLVSFYNNEISEKSEIFDDQFSVERPDGSNFTLKIRSTKLEDSAMYFCASTKGAKNIQYFGAGTRLSVL.